This T cell receptor (beta chain) was sequenced for a study of blood T cells in healthy people across ages. PCR was performed a second time for roughly 7 to 11 cycles using a sample-barcoded 5' primer and a J-beta primer mix. TCRdb processed the 5' RACE reads anew with MiXCR; each CDR3 protein has one entry. The sample lists 700,000 to 1,000,000 distinct CDR3 sequences, more than 40% occurring once. Trimming cost V 4 bases and J 8 bases, with 15 bases left between them. The CDR3 extends over 13 amino acids. From germline, CDR1 is SGHKS and CDR2 YYEKEE (reference sequence). This chain joins TRBV5-5 and TRBJ1-2; D not resolved. Material: blood. The receptor's source is a man aged 60 to 75 in good health. The CDR3 nucleotides read TGTGCCAGCAGCAACGGGAAGGCGCGAGGCTACACCTTC. Translation: CASSNGKARGYTF.